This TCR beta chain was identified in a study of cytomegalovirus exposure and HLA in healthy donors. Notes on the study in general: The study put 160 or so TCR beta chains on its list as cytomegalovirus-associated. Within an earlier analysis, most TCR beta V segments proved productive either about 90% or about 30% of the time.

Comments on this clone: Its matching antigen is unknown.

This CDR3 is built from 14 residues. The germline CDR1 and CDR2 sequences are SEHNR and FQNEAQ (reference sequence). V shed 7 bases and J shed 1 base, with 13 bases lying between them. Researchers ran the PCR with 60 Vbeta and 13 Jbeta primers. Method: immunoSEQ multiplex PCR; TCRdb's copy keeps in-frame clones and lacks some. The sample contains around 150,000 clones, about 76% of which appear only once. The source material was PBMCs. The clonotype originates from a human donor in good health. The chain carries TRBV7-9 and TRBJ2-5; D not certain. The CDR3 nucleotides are TGTGCCAGCACCTACTCCCAGGTCCAAGAGACCCAGTACTTC. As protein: CASTYSQVQETQYF.